Listed below are T cell receptor beta chains from one sample, sequenced in a study of T cells in Graves' hyperthyroidism and ophthalmopathy. TCRdb re-called the multiplex PCR reads with MiXCR, one entry per CDR3 protein. This table has about 130,000 distinct CDR3 sequences, approximately 20% appearing once. The sequenced material came from blood. The receptors were gathered from a woman between 45 and 65 years old with Graves' hyperthyroidism that later progressed to Graves' ophthalmopathy. CDR3s include the opening cysteine and the closing phenylalanine or tryptophan.

v_call	j_call	cdr3_aa
TRBV6-1	TRBJ2-7	CASNHRGTGQGEQYF
TRBV20-1	TRBJ2-7	CSASPFITGSYEQYF
TRBV28	TRBJ2-3	CASRSAATDTQYF
TRBV5-1	TRBJ1-5	CASSLEGQGYQPQHF
TRBV28	TRBJ2-3	CASRPPGLADFTDTQYF
TRBV10-2	TRBJ1-4	CASKESSATNEKLFF
TRBV5-1	TRBJ1-4	CASSLGDRGIREKLFF
TRBV9	TRBJ1-5	CASSATGGNQPQHF
TRBV7-8	TRBJ1-1	CASSRGDKNTEAFF
TRBV27	TRBJ2-7	CASSSSGRADYEQYF
TRBV7-3	TRBJ2-3	CASSEIAGEDTQYF
TRBV30	TRBJ2-2	CAWSDQGIGTGELFF
TRBV5-4	TRBJ2-3	CASSRGLAGAMGTQYF
TRBV20-1	TRBJ2-1	CSAPGPKNVDEQFF
TRBV28	TRBJ2-7	CASMAGVYEQYF
TRBV9	TRBJ2-2	CASSVAQTRGGELFF
TRBV30	TRBJ2-1	CAWSRGTNNEQFF
TRBV11-2	TRBJ1-5	CASSRPGTDSNQPQHF
TRBV12-3/TRBV12-4	TRBJ2-3	CASSPLGAGGSGTQYF
TRBV18	TRBJ2-5	CASSPPRGGQETQYF
TRBV15	TRBJ2-6	CATSSNSGDRDSGANVLTF
TRBV11-2	TRBJ2-1	CASSSSGGGGGVEVPHNEQFF
TRBV5-6	TRBJ2-2	CASSPPVVTGELFF
TRBV20-1	TRBJ2-1	CSARDDLGSSYNEQFF
TRBV4-1	TRBJ2-5	CASSQGQGFAETQYF
TRBV9	TRBJ2-7	CASSVGGSGKYEQYF
TRBV15	TRBJ2-5	CATSSRGQRDLYF
TRBV6-1	TRBJ2-1	CASDPGQGNEQFF
TRBV4-1	TRBJ2-2	CASSHPKGATGELFF
TRBV5-1	TRBJ2-3	CASSLEGGAVTDTQYF
TRBV27	TRBJ1-5	CASSHGPLSPQHF
TRBV27	TRBJ2-7	CASSLEGGSYEQYF
TRBV3-1	TRBJ2-7	CASSQDWPPYSYEQYF
TRBV7-9	TRBJ2-3	CASALGETHTDTQYF
TRBV20-1	TRBJ2-7	CSASMTSGRASFSYEQYF
TRBV20-1	TRBJ2-5	CSASRASRETQYF
TRBV18	TRBJ2-1	CASSSGQGAYNEQFF
TRBV10-2	TRBJ2-7	CASSPNSYEQYF
TRBV19	TRBJ2-7	CASSNTGVNYEQYF
TRBV11-2	TRBJ2-2	CASSLAQGVGELFF
TRBV20-1	TRBJ2-5	CSARGSVGGGTSYQETQYF
TRBV5-1	TRBJ2-3	CASSTGLAGGPPDTQYF
TRBV20-1	TRBJ1-1	CSARDPGRMNTEAFF
TRBV3-1	TRBJ2-2	CASRPTANTGELFF
TRBV14	TRBJ2-1	CASSQERRMGGANEQFF
TRBV12-3/TRBV12-4	TRBJ2-1	CASSLTGGPAEQFF
TRBV2	TRBJ1-1	CASTQQGENTEAFF
TRBV2	TRBJ2-1	CASIPRTSVKARSYNEQFF
TRBV28	TRBJ1-2	CASSFIRGYNYGYTF
TRBV30	TRBJ1-2	CAWRPDRINYGYTF
TRBV9	TRBJ1-5	CASSVGQNQPQHF
TRBV15	TRBJ1-5	CATSYGQVNQPQHF
TRBV19	TRBJ1-1	CATRGLLNTEAFF
TRBV7-8	TRBJ2-3	CASSFSGLGTDTQYF